The T cell receptor beta chain under discussion was sequenced for a study of cytomegalovirus exposure and HLA in healthy donors. Study results and caveats: The majority of TCR sequences were rare, yet some public TCRs appeared in many donors.

This clone showed up just a few times. Its antigen is still unknown. The PCR used 60 Vbeta and 13 Jbeta primers. Assay used: immunoSEQ multiplex PCR; TCRdb lists only in-frame clones, some missing. The sample records approximately 82,000 clones, 10% being singletons. The source material was PBMCs. This clonotype was sampled from a man in his 60s in good health and CMV-seropositive.

CDR3 protein: CASSQPPGRGEAFF. Here the CDR3 DNA reads TGCGCCAGCAGCCAACCCCCGGGGAGGGGTGAAGCTTTCTTT. The V call is TRBV4-1, the J call TRBJ1-1; D is possibly TRBD1 (5 bases). Looked up from germline, CDR1 is MGHRA and CDR2 is YSYEKL. V gave up 2 bases and J gave up 7 bases, with 14 bases separating them. The CDR3 runs 14 residues.